The 21 T cell receptor beta chains listed next were all sequenced from one sample in a study of blood T cell repertoires in COVID-19. Repertoires were generated with immunoSEQ multiplex PCR, while TCRdb's copy carries only in-frame clones and drops some. The table lists some 90,000 clones, 75% to 90% of them singletons. Input material: peripheral blood. The receptors derive from a woman older than 75 with active COVID-19.

V gene TRBV18 combines with J gene TRBJ1-1; D unclear. Per the germline V gene, CDR1 is KGHSH and CDR2 is LQKENI. Trimming took 5 bases from V and 2 from J, leaving 9 bases between them. The length of the CDR3 is 13 residues. CDR3 residues: CASSEGENTEAFF. The CDR3 DNA is TGTGCCAGCTCAGAGGGAGAAAACACTGAAGCTTTCTTT.

The J gene is TRBJ1-1, the V gene TRBV6-5; no reliable D call. The CDR3 is made up of 15 amino acids. Trimming cost V 0 bases and J 2 bases, with 10 bases left between them. Germline CDR1 is MNHEY and CDR2 is SVGAGI. DNA for the CDR3: TGTGCCAGCAGTTACTCGAGCCTAGCCAACACTGAAGCTTTCTTT. It is translated as CASSYSSLANTEAFF.

This clone was recorded a few times. The chain has TRBV7-8 and TRBJ2-7; 15 bases fit TRBD2. V lost 7 bases and J lost 0; bases outside the gene matches: 10. Germline CDR1 is SGHVS and CDR2 is FQNEAQ. The CDR3 runs 18 residues. As DNA, the CDR3 is TGTGCCAGCATCAAAGGGACTAGCGGGAGGCTCTTCTCCTACGAGCAGTACTTC. It yields the protein CASIKGTSGRLFSYEQYF.

This chain links TRBV5-5 with TRBJ2-5, with D possibly being TRBD2 (5 bases). CDR1 and CDR2 from the germline V gene are SGHKS and YYEKEE (reference sequence). The CDR3 covers 13 residues. Trimming pared 0 bases from V and 4 bases from J, leaving 7 bases between. The CDR3 DNA reads TGTGCCAGCAGCTTGGATCTAGCAGAGACCCAGTACTTC. It encodes CASSLDLAETQYF.

CDR3 nucleotide sequence: TGTGCCAGTAGTATAGACGGGAGGGCCTACAATGAGCAGTTCTTC. Its protein product is CASSIDGRAYNEQFF. This rearrangement joins TRBV19 to TRBJ2-1, with 8 bases fitting TRBD2. Germline V gene data show CDR1 as LNHDA and CDR2 as SQIVND (reference sequence). The CDR3 runs 15 residues. Trimming took 0 bases from V and 2 from J; bases not matched to a gene: 0. The full variable domain, completed using reference TRBV19 and TRBJ2-1, is DGGITQSPKYLFRKEGQNVTLSCEQNLNHDAMYWYRQDPGQGLRLIYYSQIVNDFQKGDIAEGYSVSREKKESFPLTVTSAQKNPTAFYLCASSIDGRAYNEQFFGPGTRLTVL.

This rearrangement joins TRBV20-1 to TRBJ1-1, with 7 bases identical to TRBD1. Germline-derived CDR1 and CDR2 are DFQATT and SNEGSKA (reference sequence). The V gene end was trimmed by 7 bases and the J gene end by 10 bases; junction bases not matched to a gene: 9. CDR3 size: 11 residues. CDR3 sequence reads: CSGLGTELAFF. The CDR3 DNA sequence: TGCAGTGGTCTTGGGACAGAACTAGCTTTCTTT.

The gene calls are TRBV5-4 and TRBJ2-1; 7 nucleotides agree with TRBD1. V shed 5 bases, J shed 2 bases, and the junction held 4 bases outside the gene matches. Per the germline V gene, CDR1 is SGHNT and CDR2 is YYREEE (reference sequence). The CDR3 loop spans 14 amino acids. The CDR3 bases are TGTGCCAGCAGATGGGACAGAGCCTACAATGAGCAGTTCTTC. It yields the protein CASRWDRAYNEQFF.

The CDR3 DNA is TGTGCCAGCAGCTTAGGAGGCCCGTCCCACGAGCAGTACTTC. Translating it yields CASSLGGPSHEQYF. The V gene is TRBV11-1, the J gene TRBJ2-7; D gene ambiguous. The V end was cut by 1 base, the J end by 5 bases, with 12 bases between. This CDR3 has 14 residues. Germline V gene sequence: CDR1 SGHAT, CDR2 FQDESV (reference sequence).

The CDR3 nucleotides are TGTGCCAGCAGCTTAGCCAACAGGGGGCTCGGGGGCTACACCTTC. Protein product: CASSLANRGLGGYTF. This chain joins TRBV7-2 and TRBJ1-2; TRBD1 matches 9 bases. The trim removed 0 bases at V and 8 bases at J, leaving 7 bases unmatched. Germline loops: CDR1 SGHTA, CDR2 FQGNSA. The CDR3 totals 15 residues.

Here the CDR3 DNA reads TGTGCCAGCTTCTGGTCCGGCACCGGGGAGCTGTTTTTT. Translated, it gives CASFWSGTGELFF. The chain couples TRBV18 to TRBJ2-2, with D uncertain. Looked up from germline, CDR1 is KGHSH and CDR2 is LQKENI. This CDR3 comprises 13 residues. V dropped 7 bases and J dropped 4 bases, with 10 bases sitting between them.

The chain carries TRBV18 and TRBJ2-1, with a tentative D call TRBD2 (6 bases). This CDR3 region has 16 residues. Germline CDR1 KGHSH, CDR2 LQKENI. V lost 2 bases to trimming and J lost 6 bases, with 17 bases between them. Here the CDR3 reads CASSPNGAGTTNEQFF. The DNA for the CDR3 is TGTGCCAGCTCACCAAACGGGGCGGGAACCACCAATGAGCAGTTCTTC.

V is TRBV4-2 and J is TRBJ1-2; TRBD1 matches 7 bases. The V and J ends lost 5 bases and 4 bases, in that order; junction bases with no gene match: 7. The CDR3 has 14 amino acids. CDR1 LGHNA and CDR2 YNFKEQ come from the germline V gene. The CDR3 DNA is TGTGCCAGCAGCAGACAGGGTGTTGGCTATGGCTACACCTTC. It encodes CASSRQGVGYGYTF.

CDR3 sequence reads: CASSLRLGKLFF. CDR3 sequence (DNA): TGTGCCAGCAGCCTTCGACTGGGAAAACTGTTTTTT. The J gene is TRBJ1-4, the V gene TRBV28; D gene ambiguous. This CDR3 has 12 residues. V was shortened by 6 bases and J by 10 bases, with 12 bases between the two germline ends. Germline CDR1 reads MDHEN; CDR2 reads SYDVKM.

The rearrangement uses TRBV2 and TRBJ2-7; D gene unclear. Germline V gene lookup returns CDR1 SNHLY and CDR2 FYNNEI. The CDR3 runs to 13 residues. Trimming pared 4 bases from V and 4 bases from J, leaving 11 bases between. The CDR3 reads CASSASPQYEQYF. The CDR3 DNA reads TGTGCCAGCAGTGCATCCCCCCAATACGAGCAGTACTTC.

This clone has a handful of counts. The J gene is TRBJ2-5, the V gene TRBV7-9; 10 bases agree with TRBD2. V was pared by 5 bases and J by 10 bases, with 16 bases of the junction left unmatched. CDR1 and CDR2 from the germline V gene are SEHNR and FQNEAQ (reference sequence). This CDR3 is built from 16 residues. The CDR3 nucleotides are TGTGCCAGCAGCCGCCTAGTAGCGGGAGGCCCCGGGAGCCAGTACTTC. Protein: CASSRLVAGGPGSQYF.

The CDR3 sequence is CASSPTSGSYEQYF. CDR3 nucleotides: TGTGCCAGCTCACCAACTAGCGGATCCTACGAGCAGTACTTC. The chain combines TRBV18 with TRBJ2-7, with 8 bases identical to TRBD2. The V segment lost 2 bases and the J segment 1 base; nucleotides outside the gene matches: 1. Germline-derived CDR1 and CDR2 are KGHSH and LQKENI. This CDR3 spans 14 amino acids.

The V and J genes are TRBV5-5 and TRBJ2-7; 10 nucleotides match TRBD2. J lost 0 bases, V lost 4 bases, and 4 bases had no gene match. The CDR3 runs to 15 residues. Germline CDR1 is SGHKS and CDR2 is YYEKEE (reference sequence). In DNA form, the CDR3 reads TGTGCCAGCAGCGATAGCGGGGGGAGCTCCTACGAGCAGTACTTC. Translation gives CASSDSGGSSYEQYF. The full variable domain, its missing parts supplied by reference TRBV5-5 and TRBJ2-7, is DAGVTQSPTHLIKTRGQQVTLRCSPISGHKSVSWYQQVLGQGPQFIFQYYEKEERGRGNFPDRFSARQFPNYSSELNVNALLLGDSALYLCASSDSGGSSYEQYFGPGTRLTVT.

This clone was found a few times. The V gene is TRBV12-5, the J gene TRBJ2-1; tentative D call: TRBD1 (6 bases). The CDR3 length is 13 residues. Trimming took off 4 bases at V and 10 bases at J, with 14 bases between the two ends. Germline V gene data show CDR1 as LGHNT and CDR2 as FRNRAP. The CDR3 sequence: CASGSPSGVEQFF. Here the CDR3 DNA reads TGTGCTAGTGGTTCCCCCTCAGGGGTGGAGCAGTTCTTC.

This chain links TRBV28 with TRBJ2-2, with a tentative D call TRBD2 (6 bases). CDR3 size: 13 residues. Germline CDR1 and CDR2: MDHEN and SYDVKM. V was clipped by 7 bases and J by 7 bases, with 13 bases between them. The chain's CDR3 is CASKSGVGGELFF. Here the CDR3 DNA reads TGTGCCAGCAAGTCGGGGGTTGGCGGGGAGCTGTTTTTT. Based on the CDR3 plus reference TRBV28 and TRBJ2-2, the full variable domain is DVKVTQSSRYLVKRTGEKVFLECVQDMDHENMFWYRQDPGLGLRLIYFSYDVKMKEKGDIPEGYSVSREKKERFSLILESASTNQTSMYLCASKSGVGGELFFGEGSRLTVL.

The chain joins TRBV5-1 to TRBJ1-1; D is undetermined. The germline V gene encodes CDR1 SGHRS and CDR2 YFSETQ. The germline V and J ends were trimmed by 0 bases and 5 bases, with 20 bases remaining between them. This CDR3 has 17 residues. This CDR3 is CASSLAWLGSAGTEAFF. The CDR3 DNA reads TGCGCCAGCAGCTTGGCCTGGTTGGGCTCGGCGGGGACTGAAGCTTTCTTT.

The J gene is TRBJ2-7, the V gene TRBV10-3; 7 bases line up with TRBD1. With V trimmed by 4 bases and J by 5 bases, 11 bases remained unmatched. The CDR3 is 15 residues long. Germline V gene sequence: CDR1 ENHRY, CDR2 SYGVKD. The DNA for the CDR3 is TGTGCCATCAGTGCACGGACAGGAGTTATCAACGAGCAGTACTTC. Translating gives CAISARTGVINEQYF.